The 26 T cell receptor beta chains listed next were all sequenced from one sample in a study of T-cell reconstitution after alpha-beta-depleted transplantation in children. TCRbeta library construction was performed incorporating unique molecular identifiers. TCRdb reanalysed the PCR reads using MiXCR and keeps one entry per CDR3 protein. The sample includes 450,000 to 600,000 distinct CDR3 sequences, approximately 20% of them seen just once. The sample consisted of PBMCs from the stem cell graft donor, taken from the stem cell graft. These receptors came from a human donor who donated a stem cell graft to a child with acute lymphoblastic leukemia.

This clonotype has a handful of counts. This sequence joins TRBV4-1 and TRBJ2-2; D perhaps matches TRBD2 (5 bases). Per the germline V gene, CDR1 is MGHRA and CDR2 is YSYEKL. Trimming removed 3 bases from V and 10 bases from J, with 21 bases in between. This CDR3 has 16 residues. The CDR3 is CASSQPPGYGIMELFF. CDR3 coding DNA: TGCGCCAGCAGCCAGCCGCCGGGGTATGGGATAATGGAGCTGTTTTTT.

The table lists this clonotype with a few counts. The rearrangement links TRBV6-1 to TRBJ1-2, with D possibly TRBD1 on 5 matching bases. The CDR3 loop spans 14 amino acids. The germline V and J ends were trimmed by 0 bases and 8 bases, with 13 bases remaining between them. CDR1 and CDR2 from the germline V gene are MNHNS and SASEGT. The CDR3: CASSEAAGLVGYTF. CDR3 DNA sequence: TGTGCCAGCAGTGAAGCCGCAGGGTTAGTCGGCTACACCTTC.

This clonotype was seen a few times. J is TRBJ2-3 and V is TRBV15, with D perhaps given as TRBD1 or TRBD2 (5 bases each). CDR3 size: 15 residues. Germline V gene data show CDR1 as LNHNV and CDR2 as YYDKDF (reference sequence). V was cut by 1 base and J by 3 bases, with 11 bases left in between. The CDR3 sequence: CATSRGDVVTDTQYF. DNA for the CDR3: TGTGCCACCAGCAGAGGGGACGTAGTGACAGATACGCAGTATTTT.

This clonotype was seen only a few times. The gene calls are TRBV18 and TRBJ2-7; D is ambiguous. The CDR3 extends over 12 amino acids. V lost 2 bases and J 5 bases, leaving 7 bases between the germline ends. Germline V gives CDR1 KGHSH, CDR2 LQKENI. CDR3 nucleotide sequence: TGTGCCAGCTCACCAGCTTCCAACGAGCAGTACTTC. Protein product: CASSPASNEQYF.

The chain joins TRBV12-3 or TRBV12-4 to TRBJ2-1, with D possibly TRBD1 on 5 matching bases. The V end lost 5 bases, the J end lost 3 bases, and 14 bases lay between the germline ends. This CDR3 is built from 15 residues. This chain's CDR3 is CASSIIPTGYNEQFF. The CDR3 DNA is TGTGCCAGCAGTATAATCCCTACAGGCTACAATGAGCAGTTCTTC.

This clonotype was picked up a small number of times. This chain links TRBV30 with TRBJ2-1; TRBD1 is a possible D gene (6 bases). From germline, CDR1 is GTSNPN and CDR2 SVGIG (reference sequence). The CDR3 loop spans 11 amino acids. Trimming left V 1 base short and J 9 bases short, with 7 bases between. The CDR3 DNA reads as TGTGCCTGGAGTGGGGGGCTTGAGCAGTTCTTC. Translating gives CAWSGGLEQFF.

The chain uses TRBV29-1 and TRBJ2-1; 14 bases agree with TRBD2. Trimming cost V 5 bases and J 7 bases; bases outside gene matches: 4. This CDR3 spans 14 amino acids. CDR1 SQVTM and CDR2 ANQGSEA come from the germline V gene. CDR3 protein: CSVLRTSGRNEQFF. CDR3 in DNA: TGCAGCGTTCTCCGGACTAGCGGGAGGAATGAGCAGTTCTTC.

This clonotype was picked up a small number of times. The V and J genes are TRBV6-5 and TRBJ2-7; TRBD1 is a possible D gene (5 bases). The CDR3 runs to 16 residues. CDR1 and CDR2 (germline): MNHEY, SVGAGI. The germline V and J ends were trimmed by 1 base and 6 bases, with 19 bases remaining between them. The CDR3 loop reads CASSYLGATSGLEQYF. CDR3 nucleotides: TGTGCCAGCAGTTACTTAGGGGCCACCTCTGGTCTCGAGCAGTACTTC.

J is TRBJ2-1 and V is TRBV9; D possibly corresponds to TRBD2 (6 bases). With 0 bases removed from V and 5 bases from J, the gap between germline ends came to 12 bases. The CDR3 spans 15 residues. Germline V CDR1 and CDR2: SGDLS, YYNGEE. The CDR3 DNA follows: TGTGCCAGCAGCGTAGCAGGACTAAGCCACAATGAGCAGTTCTTC. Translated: CASSVAGLSHNEQFF.

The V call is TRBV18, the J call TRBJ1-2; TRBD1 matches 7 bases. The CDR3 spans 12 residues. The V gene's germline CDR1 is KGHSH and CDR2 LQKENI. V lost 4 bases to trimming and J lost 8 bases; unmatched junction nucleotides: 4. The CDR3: CASSRGTAGYTF. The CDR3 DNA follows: TGTGCCAGCTCACGAGGGACAGCCGGCTACACCTTC.

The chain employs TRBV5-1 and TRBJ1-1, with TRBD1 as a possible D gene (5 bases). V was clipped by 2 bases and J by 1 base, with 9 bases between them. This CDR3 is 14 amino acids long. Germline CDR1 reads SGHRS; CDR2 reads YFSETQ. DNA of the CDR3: TGCGCCAGCAGCTTTGGGACGACGAACACTGAAGCTTTCTTT. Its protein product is CASSFGTTNTEAFF.

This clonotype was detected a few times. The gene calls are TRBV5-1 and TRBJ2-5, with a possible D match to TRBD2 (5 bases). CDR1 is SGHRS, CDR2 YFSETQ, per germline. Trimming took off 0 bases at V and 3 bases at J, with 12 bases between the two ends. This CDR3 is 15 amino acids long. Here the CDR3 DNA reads TGCGCCAGCAGCTTGGTCCCGGGAAAGGAAGAGACCCAGTACTTC. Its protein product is CASSLVPGKEETQYF.

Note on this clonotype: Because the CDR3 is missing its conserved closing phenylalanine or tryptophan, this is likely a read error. As DNA, the CDR3 is TGTGCCAGCAGTACCACTTTCTCTGGGGCCAACGTCCTGACTTCC. This codes for CASSTTFSGANVLTS. The chain has TRBV27 and TRBJ2-6; D is ambiguous. The CDR3 sequence is 15 residues long. Trimming pared 5 bases from V and 0 bases from J, leaving 8 bases between. Germline-derived CDR1 and CDR2 are MNHEY and SMNVEV (reference sequence).

CDR3 coding DNA: TGTGCCAGCAGCTTAAGGGTCGGGATCGGAGCAAGCTCCTACAATGAGCAGTTCTTC. Amino acids: CASSLRVGIGASSYNEQFF. The rearrangement joins TRBV7-8 to TRBJ2-1; D might be TRBD2 (5 bases). The length of the CDR3 is 19 residues. CDR1 and CDR2 (germline): SGHVS, FQNEAQ. The V and J ends lost 2 bases and 0 bases respectively, with 20 bases between them.

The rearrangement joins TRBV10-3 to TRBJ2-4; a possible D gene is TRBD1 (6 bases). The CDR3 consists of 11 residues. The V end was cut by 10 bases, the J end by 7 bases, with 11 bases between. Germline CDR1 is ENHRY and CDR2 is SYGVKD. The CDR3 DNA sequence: TGTGCCACAGGGGCCCTCAACATTCAGTACTTC. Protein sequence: CATGALNIQYF.

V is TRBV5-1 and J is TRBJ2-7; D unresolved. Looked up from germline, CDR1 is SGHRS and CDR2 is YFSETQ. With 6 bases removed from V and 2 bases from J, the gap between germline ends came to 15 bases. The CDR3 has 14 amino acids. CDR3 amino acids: CASTLMGTPYEQYF. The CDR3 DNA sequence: TGCGCCAGCACACTTATGGGAACCCCCTACGAGCAGTACTTC.

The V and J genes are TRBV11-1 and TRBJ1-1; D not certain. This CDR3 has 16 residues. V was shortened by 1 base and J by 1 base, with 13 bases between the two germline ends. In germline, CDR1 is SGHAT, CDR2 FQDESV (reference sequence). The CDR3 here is CASSLESLTGNTEAFF. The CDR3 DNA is TGTGCCAGCAGCTTAGAAAGTCTAACGGGGAACACTGAAGCTTTCTTT.

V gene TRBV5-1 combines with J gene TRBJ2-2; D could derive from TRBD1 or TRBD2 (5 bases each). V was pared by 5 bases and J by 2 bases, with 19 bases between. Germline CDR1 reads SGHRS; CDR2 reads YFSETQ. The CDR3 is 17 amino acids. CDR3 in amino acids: CASSPWDGPVNTGELFF. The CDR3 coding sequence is TGCGCCAGCAGTCCCTGGGACGGTCCAGTAAACACCGGGGAGCTGTTTTTT.

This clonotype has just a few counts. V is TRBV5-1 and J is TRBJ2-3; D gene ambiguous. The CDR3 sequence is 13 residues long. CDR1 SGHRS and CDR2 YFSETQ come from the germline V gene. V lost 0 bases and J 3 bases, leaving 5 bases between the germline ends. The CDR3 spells CASSLGWTDTQYF. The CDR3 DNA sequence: TGCGCCAGCAGCTTGGGGTGGACAGATACGCAGTATTTT.

CDR3 residues: CASSQDPLAGGTDTQYF. CDR3 nucleotide sequence: TGCGCCAGCAGCCAAGACCCACTAGCGGGAGGCACAGATACGCAGTATTTT. V gene TRBV4-1 combines with J gene TRBJ2-3, with TRBD2 identical over 11 bases. Trimming removed 0 bases from V and 1 base from J; junction bases left unmatched: 3. The CDR3 loop spans 17 amino acids. Germline values: CDR1 MGHRA, CDR2 YSYEKL.

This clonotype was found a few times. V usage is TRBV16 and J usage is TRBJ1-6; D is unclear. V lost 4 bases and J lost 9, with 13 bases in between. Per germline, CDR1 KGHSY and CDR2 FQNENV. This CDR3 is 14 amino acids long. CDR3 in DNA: TGTGCCAGCAGCCGAACTGACACGCGTTCACCCCTCCACTTT. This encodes CASSRTDTRSPLHF.

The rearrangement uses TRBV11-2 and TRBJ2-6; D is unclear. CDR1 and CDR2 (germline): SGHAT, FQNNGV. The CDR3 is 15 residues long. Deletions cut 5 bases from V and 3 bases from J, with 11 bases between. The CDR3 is CASSRLGYGANVLTF. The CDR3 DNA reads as TGTGCCAGCAGCCGCTTGGGATATGGGGCCAACGTCCTGACTTTC.

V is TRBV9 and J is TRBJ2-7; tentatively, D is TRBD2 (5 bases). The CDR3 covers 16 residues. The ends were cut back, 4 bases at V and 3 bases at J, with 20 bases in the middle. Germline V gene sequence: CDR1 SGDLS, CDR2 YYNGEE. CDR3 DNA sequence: TGTGCCAGCAGCCCCGTGTACGGACCGAGGGTCTACGAGCAGTACTTC. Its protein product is CASSPVYGPRVYEQYF.

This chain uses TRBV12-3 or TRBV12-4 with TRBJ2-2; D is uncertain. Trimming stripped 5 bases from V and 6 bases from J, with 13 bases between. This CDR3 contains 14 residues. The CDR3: CASSPSGEAGELFF. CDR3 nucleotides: TGTGCCAGCAGTCCCTCCGGCGAGGCCGGGGAGCTGTTTTTT.

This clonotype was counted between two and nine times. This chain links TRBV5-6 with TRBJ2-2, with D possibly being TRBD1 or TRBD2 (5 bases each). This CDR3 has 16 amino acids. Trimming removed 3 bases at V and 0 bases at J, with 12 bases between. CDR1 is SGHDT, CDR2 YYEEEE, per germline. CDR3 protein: CASSSGTLPNTGELFF. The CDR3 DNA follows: TGTGCCAGCAGCTCCGGGACCCTGCCGAACACCGGGGAGCTGTTTTTT.

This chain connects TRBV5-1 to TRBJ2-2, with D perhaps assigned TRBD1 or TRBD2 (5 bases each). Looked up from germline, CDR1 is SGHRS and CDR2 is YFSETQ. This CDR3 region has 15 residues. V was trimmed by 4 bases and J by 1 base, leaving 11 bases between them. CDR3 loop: CASSPRDGNTGELFF. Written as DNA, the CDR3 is TGCGCCAGCAGCCCCAGGGACGGGAACACCGGGGAGCTGTTTTTT.